A single sample is the source of the 23 T cell receptor beta chains below, sequenced in a study of Graves' ophthalmopathy and Graves' hyperthyroidism. RNA transcripts were the template, and TCR beta CDR3 regions were amplified from them. The first-round RT-PCR employed HTBI primers together with the Qiagen OneStep RT-PCR kit. A multiplex PCR was then performed as the second round. TCRdb reanalysed the multiplex PCR reads using MiXCR and keeps one entry per CDR3 protein. The table shows approximately 380,000 distinct CDR3 sequences, with around 21% occurring only once. Sequencing was done on a sample of peripheral blood. The origin of the receptors is a woman younger than 35 with stable Graves' hyperthyroidism.

The table lists this clonotype with many counts. The chain employs TRBV7-9 and TRBJ1-1; D is undetermined. Germline CDR1 and CDR2: SEHNR and FQNEAQ (reference sequence). The V end was cut by 2 bases, the J end by 4 bases, with 5 bases between. The CDR3 is made up of 12 amino acids. CDR3 nucleotide sequence: TGTGCCAGCAGCTTATTTAGCACTGAAGCTTTCTTT. Residues: CASSLFSTEAFF. Together with reference TRBV7-9 and TRBJ1-1, the CDR3 gives the full variable domain: DTGVSQNPRHKITKRGQNVTFRCDPISEHNRLYWYRQTLGQGPEFLTYFQNEAQLEKSRLLSDRFSAERPKGSFSTLEIQRTEQGDSAMYLCASSLFSTEAFFGQGTRLTVV.

Here the CDR3 DNA reads TGTGCCTGGGGACCAGGGGGGAATCAGCCCCAGCATTTT. It codes for CAWGPGGNQPQHF. The chain joins TRBV30 to TRBJ1-5; 7 bases fit TRBD1. With V trimmed by 5 bases and J by 4 bases, 5 bases remained unmatched. This CDR3 spans 13 amino acids. Germline-derived CDR1 and CDR2 are GTSNPN and SVGIG (reference sequence).

This clonotype showed up many times. The rearrangement uses TRBV5-4 and TRBJ2-7, with a tentative D call TRBD2 (6 bases). Germline assignment: CDR1 SGHNT and CDR2 YYREEE (reference sequence). The CDR3 loop spans 14 amino acids. The ends were cut back, 4 bases at V and 8 bases at J, with 19 bases in the middle. Written as DNA, the CDR3 is TGTGCCAGCAGCCGCGGGACGGAGGATACGCAGCAGTACTTC. Translating it yields CASSRGTEDTQQYF.

This clonotype has ten or more counts. The V and J genes are TRBV11-2 and TRBJ1-5; D remains unclear. Trimming pared 4 bases from V and 0 bases from J, leaving 13 bases between. There are 16 residues in the CDR3. The V gene's germline CDR1 is SGHAT and CDR2 FQNNGV. The CDR3 sequence is CASSSDKTGSNQPQHF. CDR3 DNA sequence: TGTGCCAGCAGCTCAGATAAAACGGGTAGCAATCAGCCCCAGCATTTT.

The chain has TRBV28 and TRBJ1-5, with D perhaps matching TRBD1 (6 bases). The CDR3 is made up of 15 amino acids. V shed 3 bases and J shed 3 bases, with 12 bases lying between them. CDR1 is MDHEN and CDR2 is SYDVKM in the germline V gene. CDR3 protein: CASSFRGGLNQPQHF. CDR3 in DNA: TGTGCCAGCAGTTTTCGAGGGGGACTCAATCAGCCCCAGCATTTT.

The sample holds one count of this clonotype. This chain joins TRBV20-1 and TRBJ2-7; D perhaps matches TRBD1 (5 bases). This CDR3 spans 13 amino acids. From germline, CDR1 is DFQATT and CDR2 SNEGSKA (reference sequence). The germline V and J ends were trimmed by 4 bases and 7 bases, with 17 bases remaining between them. The CDR3 DNA reads TGCAGTGCTACCCCCAGGGCCGCACGGGAGCAGTACTTC. Protein sequence: CSATPRAAREQYF.

The sample holds a few counts of this clonotype. CDR3 sequence (DNA): TGTGCCAGCAGCCCTGGGCCGGTCCTACAAGAGACCCAGTACTTC. This translates into CASSPGPVLQETQYF. The V and J genes are TRBV3-1 and TRBJ2-5, with D hard to call. Trimming removed 4 bases from V and 2 bases from J, with 14 bases in between. CDR1 is LGHDT, CDR2 YNNKEL, per germline (reference sequence). This CDR3 has 15 residues.

The V and J genes are TRBV12-3 or TRBV12-4 and TRBJ1-5, with D hard to call. The CDR3 loop spans 13 amino acids. The V gene lost 1 base and the J gene lost 8 bases, with 9 bases spanning the gap. The CDR3 DNA sequence: TGTGCCAGCAGTTTAGGGGTGAGCAAGCCCCAGCATTTT. Translation gives CASSLGVSKPQHF.

The sample holds a few counts of this clonotype. The V gene is TRBV29-1, the J gene TRBJ2-4; TRBD1 agrees at 11 bases. The ends lost 4 bases at V and 0 bases at J; junction bases unmatched: 14. The CDR3 totals 19 residues. Looked up from germline, CDR1 is SQVTM and CDR2 is ANQGSEA. CDR3 in amino acids: CSVVAPGTGGTRAKNIQYF. The DNA for the CDR3 is TGCAGCGTTGTGGCTCCCGGGACAGGGGGAACAAGAGCCAAAAACATTCAGTACTTC.

A note on this clonotype: A read error may be the cause here, since a much bigger clone is one base away. CDR3 nucleotide sequence: TGTGCCAGCAGCCCACGGATAGGGGGCGGAGAGACCCAGTACTTC. Translation gives CASSPRIGGGETQYF. This chain connects TRBV7-2 to TRBJ2-5, with 7 bases aligning to TRBD1. The germline gives CDR1 SGHTA, CDR2 FQGNSA. The V segment lost 5 bases and the J segment 4 bases; nucleotides outside the gene matches: 10. The CDR3 runs to 15 residues.

On this clonotype itself: The CDR3 does not end in the conserved phenylalanine or tryptophan, so this is likely a read error. The rearrangement links TRBV30 to TRBJ1-1, with D tentatively TRBD1 (6 bases). Germline CDR1 is GTSNPN and CDR2 is SVGIG (reference sequence). V shed 0 bases and J shed 4 bases, with 12 bases lying between them. The CDR3 is 14 residues long. The CDR3 DNA reads as TGTGCCTGGAGTGTAAACAGGGCTGGCACTGAAGCTTTCGTT. This encodes CAWSVNRAGTEAFV.

This chain links TRBV7-2 with TRBJ2-2; 8 bases fit TRBD2. Germline lookup yields CDR1 SGHTA and CDR2 FQGNSA. V lost 2 bases to trimming and J lost 5 bases; unmatched junction nucleotides: 10. The CDR3 totals 17 residues. Here the CDR3 DNA reads TGTGCCAGCAGCTTAAGGCTAGCGGGTACAGGGACCGGGGAGCTGTTTTTT. As protein: CASSLRLAGTGTGELFF.

This clonotype was found many times. The chain carries TRBV30 and TRBJ2-2; D might be TRBD2 (5 bases). The CDR3 sequence is 14 residues long. V was clipped by 4 bases and J by 1 base, with 10 bases between them. CDR1 and CDR2 (germline): GTSNPN, SVGIG (reference sequence). The CDR3 is CAWTAGQNTGELFF. The DNA for the CDR3 is TGTGCCTGGACCGCGGGCCAGAACACCGGGGAGCTGTTTTTT.

The chain is built from TRBV4-1 and TRBJ1-2, with unresolved D. The CDR3 loop spans 17 amino acids. Trimming took off 0 bases at V and 1 base at J, with 15 bases between the two ends. Per germline, CDR1 MGHRA and CDR2 YSYEKL. CDR3 in amino acids: CASSQDRLRDLNYGYTF. CDR3 sequence (DNA): TGCGCCAGCAGCCAAGACCGGCTCAGAGATCTTAACTATGGCTACACCTTC.

The genes are TRBV5-6 and TRBJ2-5; no definite D call. V was trimmed by 4 bases and J by 5 bases, leaving 12 bases between them. Germline assignment: CDR1 SGHDT and CDR2 YYEEEE. The CDR3 consists of 13 residues. This chain's CDR3 is CASSPWGSETQYF. For the CDR3, the DNA is TGTGCCAGCAGCCCCTGGGGAAGTGAGACCCAGTACTTC.

This clonotype has ten or more counts. The chain is built from TRBV4-3 and TRBJ2-7; tentatively, D is TRBD1 (6 bases). With 0 bases removed from V and 5 bases from J, the gap between germline ends came to 8 bases. The CDR3 consists of 13 residues. Germline values: CDR1 LGHNA, CDR2 YSLEER. The CDR3 reads CASSQDTGHEQYF. DNA of the CDR3: TGCGCCAGCAGCCAAGATACAGGGCACGAGCAGTACTTC.

The CDR3 sequence is CASSARGESYGYTF. Written as DNA, the CDR3 is TGTGCCAGCAGTGCAAGAGGGGAGAGCTATGGCTACACCTTC. The chain employs TRBV5-5 and TRBJ1-2, with a weak D call TRBD1 (5 bases). Germline V lookup: CDR1 SGHKS, CDR2 YYEKEE (reference sequence). V lost 5 bases and J lost 4, with 15 bases in between. The CDR3 contains 14 residues.

This clonotype showed up many times. The V gene is TRBV18, the J gene TRBJ2-5; 7 nucleotides line up with TRBD1. The CDR3 runs to 15 residues. Trimming removed 3 bases from V and 3 bases from J; junction bases left unmatched: 7. Per germline, CDR1 KGHSH and CDR2 LQKENI. The CDR3 region has the DNA TGTGCCAGCTCACCGTTCCGGGACAGTAAAGAGACCCAGTACTTC. The encoded protein is CASSPFRDSKETQYF.

This clonotype was observed at least ten times. The chain links TRBV27 to TRBJ2-5, with D perhaps matching TRBD1 or TRBD2 (5 bases each). Germline V gene sequence: CDR1 MNHEY, CDR2 SMNVEV (reference sequence). The CDR3 extends over 13 amino acids. The V and J ends lost 6 bases and 2 bases respectively, with 10 bases between them. The CDR3 DNA reads as TGTGCCAGCAGGAAGGGACGGCAAGAGACCCAGTACTTC. Amino acids: CASRKGRQETQYF.

V usage is TRBV24-1 and J usage is TRBJ2-2, with D perhaps given as TRBD1 or TRBD2 (5 bases each). V lost 4 bases, J lost 4 bases, and 15 bases lay in between. The CDR3 is 16 amino acids. From germline, CDR1 is KGHDR and CDR2 SFDVKD. DNA for the CDR3: TGTGCCACCAGTGACCCCCAGGCTGGGACCACCGGGGAGCTGTTTTTT. Protein sequence: CATSDPQAGTTGELFF.

Many counts were recorded for this clonotype. The rearrangement joins TRBV5-1 to TRBJ2-6, with D tentatively TRBD1 (6 bases). Germline V gene sequence: CDR1 SGHRS, CDR2 YFSETQ. The CDR3 consists of 15 residues. Trimming pared 5 bases from V and 3 bases from J, leaving 12 bases between. The CDR3 reads CASSSDSFGANVLTF. CDR3 sequence (DNA): TGCGCCAGCAGTTCGGACAGTTTTGGGGCCAACGTCCTGACTTTC.

This clonotype was counted ten times or more. This rearrangement joins TRBV12-3 or TRBV12-4 to TRBJ2-2; possibly TRBD2 for D (5 bases). The CDR3 is made up of 14 amino acids. V lost 1 base to trimming and J lost 7 bases, with 10 bases between them. This chain's CDR3 is CASSLGGAHGELFF. CDR3 bases: TGTGCCAGCAGTTTAGGGGGAGCACACGGGGAGCTGTTTTTT.

The chain recombines TRBV12-3 or TRBV12-4 with TRBJ2-7; 10 bases are shared with TRBD2. V shed 4 bases, J shed 5 bases, and the junction held 8 bases outside the gene matches. The CDR3 sequence is 15 residues long. CDR3 amino acids: CASSSPGTSVDEQYF. CDR3 nucleotides: TGTGCCAGCAGTTCCCCCGGGACTAGCGTCGACGAGCAGTACTTC.